The 3 T cell receptor beta chains presented below share a single source sample, sequenced in a study of metastatic and nonmetastatic thyroid tumors. Using MiXCR, TCRdb reanalyzed the PCR reads. This table holds some 29,000 clones, 3.7% found once. Not a single patient had been given any form of treatment at any point before undergoing thyroid surgery. Sequences were obtained from blood. All receptors derive from a male donor with papillary thyroid cancer or a benign thyroid nodule (not recorded which). Some clones in this sample may be carry-over from other donors' samples.

This clone was recorded at least ten times. Possible read error: a much larger clone is one base away. The chain joins TRBV30 to TRBJ1-4; D not certain. The CDR3 runs 15 residues. CDR1 is GTSNPN and CDR2 is SVGIG in the germline V gene (reference sequence). V was clipped by 1 base and J by 8 bases, with 17 bases between them. The CDR3, as DNA: TGTGCCTGGAGTGGAATGGACGGCCTTGACGAAAAACTGTTTTTT. This codes for CAWSGMDGLDEKLFF.

This clone qualifies as medium-sized (0.01 to 0.1%). DNA for the CDR3: TGTGCCACTAGTAGACAGGGGGGGGAAGCTTTCTTT. This sequence encodes CATSRQGGEAFF. The chain couples TRBV24-1 to TRBJ1-1; 9 bases agree with TRBD1. With V trimmed by 10 bases and J by 8 bases, 7 bases remained unmatched. Germline V lookup: CDR1 KGHDR, CDR2 SFDVKD. The CDR3 length is 12 residues.

In this sample, this clone turned up many times. The J gene is TRBJ2-2, the V gene TRBV28; D is perhaps TRBD2 (6 bases). The CDR3 spans 14 residues. The V end was cut by 3 bases, the J end by 3 bases, with 8 bases between. Germline V gene data show CDR1 as MDHEN and CDR2 as SYDVKM. The DNA for the CDR3 is TGTGCCAGCAGTTTTGGAGGGCACACCGGGGAGCTGTTTTTT. It is translated as CASSFGGHTGELFF.